These 21 T cell receptor beta chains came from one sample sequenced in a study of CD4 T cells in relation to SARS-CoV-2 and coronaviruses. What these receptors recognize is not known. Some clones are missing from TCRdb's copy, which holds only in-frame ones; the method was immunoSEQ multiplex PCR. This table holds about 26,000 clones, 77% found once. The unexposed donors gave CD4+ T cells in about 2011-2018, prior to COVID-19. The cells were cultured for under 13 days before CD4+ T cells were isolated. Sequencing was carried out using CD4+ T cells from PBMCs, cultured in vitro. These receptor sequences come from a human donor in good health.

This chain joins TRBV6-5 and TRBJ2-7; possibly TRBD1 or TRBD2 for D (5 bases each). This CDR3 has 11 residues. CDR1 is MNHEY, CDR2 SVGAGI, per germline. Trimming took off 2 bases at V and 6 bases at J, with 5 bases between the two ends. The chain's CDR3 is CASSYGGEQYF. The CDR3 region has the DNA TGTGCCAGCAGTTACGGGGGCGAGCAGTACTTC.

CDR3: CASSPGQGQPQHF. The DNA for the CDR3 is TGTGCCAGTAGTCCCGGACAGGGACAGCCCCAGCATTTT. This rearrangement joins TRBV19 to TRBJ1-5; 8 nucleotides align to TRBD1. This CDR3 spans 13 amino acids. V gave up 5 bases and J gave up 7 bases; unmatched junction bases: 4. The germline gives CDR1 LNHDA, CDR2 SQIVND (reference sequence).

This rearrangement joins TRBV10-3 to TRBJ2-4; TRBD1 matches 8 bases. In germline, CDR1 is ENHRY, CDR2 SYGVKD. Trimming at V came to 6 bases and at J to 12 bases, leaving 4 bases not matched to a gene. The CDR3 is 11 residues long. In DNA form, the CDR3 reads TGTGCCATCAGAAACACAGGGGGTCAGTACTTC. Translated: CAIRNTGGQYF.

The V and J genes are TRBV5-1 and TRBJ2-7, with D possibly being TRBD1 (5 bases). Trimming stripped 3 bases from V and 6 bases from J, with 19 bases between. This CDR3 comprises 15 residues. Per the germline V gene, CDR1 is SGHRS and CDR2 is YFSETQ. DNA for the CDR3: TGCGCCAGCAGCTCTCAGGATGGCAGGGCTGGCGAGCAGTACTTC. Its translation: CASSSQDGRAGEQYF. The variable domain in full, completed from reference TRBV5-1 and TRBJ2-7, reads KAGVTQTPRYLIKTRGQQVTLSCSPISGHRSVSWYQQTPGQGLQFLFEYFSETQRNKGNFPGRFSGRQFSNSRSEMNVSTLELGDSALYLCASSSQDGRAGEQYFGPGTRLTVT.

The chain combines TRBV7-9 with TRBJ2-3; tentatively, D is TRBD2 (7 bases). V gave up 4 bases and J gave up 2 bases, with 16 bases separating them. The CDR3 sequence is 16 residues long. Germline-derived CDR1 and CDR2 are SEHNR and FQNEAQ (reference sequence). The CDR3 region has the DNA TGTGCCAGCAGCTGGGGGGGCCAGGGGTCCACAGATACGCAGTATTTT. It encodes CASSWGGQGSTDTQYF.

The V gene is TRBV7-3, the J gene TRBJ2-3, with TRBD2 as a possible D gene (6 bases). Looked up from germline, CDR1 is SGHTA and CDR2 is FQGTGA. This CDR3 has 12 residues. With 5 bases removed from V and 5 bases from J, the gap between germline ends came to 8 bases. The CDR3 sequence is CASSPGGDTQYF. CDR3 sequence (DNA): TGTGCCAGCAGCCCCGGGGGAGATACGCAGTATTTT.

V and J are TRBV9 and TRBJ2-1, with D possibly called TRBD1 or TRBD2 (5 bases each). Trimming took off 4 bases at V and 7 bases at J, with 21 bases between the two ends. The CDR3 has 16 residues. Germline V lookup: CDR1 SGDLS, CDR2 YYNGEE. CDR3 nucleotide sequence: TGTGCCAGCAGCCCTCCCGGGACGGTTGGAAGAAATGAGCAGTTCTTC. Translated, it gives CASSPPGTVGRNEQFF.

This chain connects TRBV7-2 to TRBJ2-3, with D perhaps matching TRBD2 (5 bases). From germline, CDR1 is SGHTA and CDR2 FQGNSA. The CDR3 has 15 residues. Between the trimmed V and J ends, which lost 1 base and 1 base, there was a span of 9 bases. This CDR3 is CASSLGVSGTDTQYF. The CDR3 DNA follows: TGTGCCAGCAGCTTAGGGGTTAGCGGCACAGATACGCAGTATTTT.

This clone was detected once. The chain carries TRBV6-2 or TRBV6-3 and TRBJ1-1; D is undetermined. The germline V gene encodes CDR1 MNHEY and CDR2 SVGEGT. V was pared by 5 bases and J by 2 bases, with 6 bases between. This CDR3 has 12 residues. The CDR3 region is CASSPINTEAFF. The CDR3 nucleotides are TGTGCCAGCAGTCCCATAAACACTGAAGCTTTCTTT.

The chain combines TRBV7-9 with TRBJ1-1; D gene unclear. The CDR3 loop spans 13 amino acids. CDR1 SEHNR and CDR2 FQNEAQ come from the germline V gene (reference sequence). Trimming took off 3 bases at V and 4 bases at J, with 9 bases between the two ends. CDR3 region: CASSFTMGTEAFF. CDR3 in DNA: TGTGCCAGCAGCTTTACGATGGGCACTGAAGCTTTCTTT.

The J gene is TRBJ1-1, the V gene TRBV6-2 or TRBV6-3; D call uncertain. The CDR3 extends over 13 amino acids. Germline V gene sequence: CDR1 MNHEY, CDR2 SVGEGT. V was cut by 0 bases and J by 8 bases, with 10 bases left in between. In DNA, the CDR3 is TGTGCCAGCAGTTACTCCCACGACTTGGAAGCTTTCTTT. Translating it yields CASSYSHDLEAFF.

This clone turned up a few times. This chain joins TRBV12-3 or TRBV12-4 and TRBJ2-7; D call uncertain. This CDR3 has 13 amino acids. V was trimmed by 1 base and J by 6 bases, leaving 10 bases between them. The CDR3 is CASSLGADREQYF. The CDR3 nucleotides read TGTGCCAGCAGTTTAGGGGCAGATCGCGAGCAGTACTTC.

The chain has TRBV6-5 and TRBJ2-1, with a possible D match to TRBD2 (6 bases). Germline values: CDR1 MNHEY, CDR2 SVGAGI. The length of the CDR3 is 13 residues. With 4 bases removed from V and 4 bases from J, the gap between germline ends came to 8 bases. CDR3 region: CASSFGGYNEQFF. The CDR3 coding sequence is TGTGCCAGCAGTTTCGGGGGTTACAATGAGCAGTTCTTC.

The chain is built from TRBV18 and TRBJ2-6; D may be TRBD1 (5 bases). The CDR3 is 17 residues long. V dropped 0 bases and J dropped 0 bases, with 9 bases sitting between them. Germline assignment: CDR1 KGHSH and CDR2 LQKENI. CDR3 DNA sequence: TGTGCCAGCTCACCACCCGGACACAGCTCTGGGGCCAACGTCCTGACTTTC. Translated: CASSPPGHSSGANVLTF.

The chain couples TRBV12-3 or TRBV12-4 to TRBJ2-3; 8 nucleotides match TRBD1. J was trimmed by 3 bases and V by 5 bases; bases with no gene match: 1. The CDR3 runs to 13 residues. DNA for the CDR3: TGTGCCAGCAGTGGGACAGGTACAGATACGCAGTATTTT. Residues: CASSGTGTDTQYF.

The V and J genes are TRBV29-1 and TRBJ2-3, with TRBD2 identical over 9 bases. J lost 1 base, V lost 6 bases, and 5 bases had no gene match. This CDR3 has 14 residues. Germline CDR1 SQVTM, CDR2 ANQGSEA. The CDR3 protein is CSVQVAGGTDTQYF. CDR3 DNA sequence: TGCAGCGTCCAGGTAGCGGGAGGCACAGATACGCAGTATTTT.

The CDR3 is CASSGGVADRETQYF. CDR3 DNA: TGTGCCAGCAGCGGCGGGGTAGCTGACCGGGAGACCCAGTACTTC. J is TRBJ2-5 and V is TRBV5-5; maybe TRBD2 (6 bases). CDR1 and CDR2 (germline): SGHKS, YYEKEE (reference sequence). The CDR3 loop spans 15 amino acids. V lost 4 bases and J lost 5, with 18 bases in between.

The V and J genes are TRBV9 and TRBJ2-7; TRBD2 agrees at 10 bases. The CDR3 runs 14 residues. V was clipped by 4 bases and J by 4 bases; unmatched bases: 5. The germline CDR1 and CDR2 sequences are SGDLS and YYNGEE. CDR3: CASSRTSGFYEQYF. CDR3 in DNA: TGTGCCAGCAGCCGGACTAGCGGTTTTTACGAGCAGTACTTC.

J is TRBJ2-5 and V is TRBV27; D gene ambiguous. Trimming took 2 bases from V and 2 from J, leaving 9 bases between them. This CDR3 is 14 amino acids long. From germline, CDR1 is MNHEY and CDR2 SMNVEV (reference sequence). The CDR3 here is CASSLIGVQETQYF. The CDR3, as DNA: TGTGCCAGCAGTTTAATTGGGGTACAAGAGACCCAGTACTTC.

This clone was observed a single time. The chain is built from TRBV11-3 and TRBJ2-3; tentatively, D is TRBD1 (5 bases). The germline V and J ends were trimmed by 2 bases and 9 bases, with 9 bases remaining between them. Germline V gene sequence: CDR1 SGHNT, CDR2 YENEEA. CDR3 length equals 12 residues. The CDR3 here is CASSLSGKTQYF. As DNA, the CDR3 is TGTGCCAGCAGCTTATCAGGGAAAACGCAGTATTTT. The full variable domain, rest sourced from reference TRBV11-3 and TRBJ2-3, is EAGVVQSPRYKIIEKKQPVAFWCNPISGHNTLYWYLQNLGQGPELLIRYENEEAVDDSQLPKDRFSAERLKGVDSTLKIQPAELGDSAVYLCASSLSGKTQYFGPGTRLTVL.

This clone was recorded a few times. V gene TRBV28 combines with J gene TRBJ2-1, with a weak D call TRBD1 (5 bases). This CDR3 has 14 amino acids. Germline values: CDR1 MDHEN, CDR2 SYDVKM. Trimming took 3 bases from V and 3 from J, leaving 9 bases between them. The CDR3 is CASSLTAYYNEQFF. CDR3 nucleotides: TGTGCCAGCAGTTTGACAGCATACTACAATGAGCAGTTCTTC.